This passage covers 11 T cell receptor beta chains from one sample sequenced in a study of T-cell reconstitution after alpha-beta-depleted transplantation in children. Molecular barcoding with unique molecular identifiers was used for the TCRbeta library. TCRdb passed the PCR reads through MiXCR, listing each CDR3 protein once. The profile shows hundreds of thousands of distinct CDR3 sequences, around 12% of them singletons. The specimen was PBMCs, collected before TCRalphabeta/CD19-depleted stem cell transplant. The receptors come from a girl aged 2 to 9 with congenital amegakaryocytic thrombocytopenia, due to receive a stem cell transplant.

The rearrangement uses TRBV7-9 and TRBJ2-5, with 11 bases lining up with TRBD1. Germline CDR1 reads SEHNR; CDR2 reads FQNEAQ (reference sequence). The CDR3 runs 15 residues. Trimming at V came to 7 bases and at J to 4 bases, leaving 8 bases not matched to a gene. CDR3 in amino acids: CASTPGQGAGETQYF. CDR3 DNA sequence: TGTGCCAGCACCCCTGGACAGGGGGCAGGAGAGACCCAGTACTTC.

A note on this clonotype: A read error is possible here, since a much larger clone lies one base away. J is TRBJ2-1 and V is TRBV6-1; maybe TRBD2 (6 bases). Germline CDR1 MNHNS, CDR2 SASEGT. V dropped 7 bases and J dropped 4 bases, with 20 bases sitting between them. The CDR3 has 16 residues. CDR3: CASTARPGLTYNEQFF. The CDR3 nucleotides are TGTGCCAGCACTGCTAGACCGGGACTGACGTACAATGAGCAGTTCTTC.

A remark on this clonotype: Mismatch with germline at one junction end may stem from a read error. The gene calls are TRBV5-1 and TRBJ2-7; TRBD2 aligns across 9 bases. CDR3 length: 17 amino acids. The V gene's germline CDR1 is SGHRS and CDR2 YFSETQ. The CDR3 DNA follows: TGCTCCAGCAGCTTGCTTAGCGGGAGCTACACGCTGAACGAGCAGTACTTC. This encodes CSSSLLSGSYTLNEQYF.

The chain uses TRBV7-6 and TRBJ2-5, with D tentatively TRBD1 (6 bases). The CDR3 extends over 15 amino acids. Per the germline V gene, CDR1 is SGHVS and CDR2 is FNYEAQ. The V gene lost 7 bases and the J gene lost 3 bases, with 18 bases spanning the gap. The chain's CDR3 is CASTQGDTGKETQYF. DNA of the CDR3: TGTGCCAGCACCCAAGGCGATACAGGGAAAGAGACCCAGTACTTC.

At least ten counts were recorded for this clonotype. This sequence joins TRBV20-1 and TRBJ2-1, with 8 bases lining up with TRBD2. Trimming cost V 3 bases and J 6 bases; bases outside gene matches: 13. CDR1 and CDR2 (germline): DFQATT, SNEGSKA (reference sequence). This CDR3 has 16 residues. CDR3: CSARALAGRIGNEQFF. CDR3 nucleotides: TGCAGTGCTAGGGCCCTAGCGGGCCGGATTGGCAATGAGCAGTTCTTC.

This clonotype was detected ten times or more. The J gene is TRBJ2-2, the V gene TRBV7-8; 7 bases fit TRBD1. This CDR3 is 14 amino acids long. Germline CDR1 is SGHVS and CDR2 is FQNEAQ. The V gene end was trimmed by 4 bases and the J gene end by 6 bases; junction bases not matched to a gene: 5. DNA of the CDR3: TGTGCCAGCAGCTCTCAGGGGGTGGCCGGGGAGCTGTTTTTT. This sequence encodes CASSSQGVAGELFF.

This chain links TRBV6-5 with TRBJ2-5; tentative D call: TRBD2 (5 bases). Germline CDR1 is MNHEY and CDR2 is SVGAGI. V lost 4 bases and J lost 7, with 13 bases in between. This CDR3 region has 13 residues. The CDR3 here is CASSSERRRTQYF. Here the CDR3 DNA reads TGTGCCAGCAGTTCAGAGCGGAGAAGGACCCAGTACTTC.

This clonotype was picked up a small number of times. This chain's CDR3 is CSAPKRTTGTGGSGYTF. The CDR3 nucleotides are TGCAGTGCCCCCAAAAGAACGACCGGGACAGGGGGCAGTGGCTACACCTTC. This rearrangement joins TRBV20-1 to TRBJ1-2; 12 bases align to TRBD1. CDR1 and CDR2 from the germline V gene are DFQATT and SNEGSKA (reference sequence). The length of the CDR3 is 17 residues. The ends lost 6 bases at V and 7 bases at J; junction bases unmatched: 18.

This clonotype was observed at least ten times. The chain recombines TRBV6-1 with TRBJ2-5, with D uncertain. Germline lookup yields CDR1 MNHNS and CDR2 SASEGT. The CDR3 length is 14 residues. V dropped 6 bases and J dropped 3 bases, with 14 bases sitting between them. This CDR3 is CASSQHGGKETQYF. The CDR3 DNA reads TGTGCCAGCAGCCAACACGGCGGTAAAGAGACCCAGTACTTC.

About this clonotype: This may come from a read error, since a much larger clone is one base off. This sequence joins TRBV20-1 and TRBJ2-5; D uncertain. There are 11 residues in the CDR3. Germline lookup yields CDR1 DFQATT and CDR2 SNEGSKA (reference sequence). Trimming shortened V by 6 bases and J by 4 bases, and 9 bases separated the two germline ends. This CDR3 is CSALRAETQYF. The CDR3 DNA reads TGCAGTGCCCTTCGAGCAGAGACCCAGTACTTC.

In its sample, this clonotype was seen many times. CDR3 DNA: TGCAGTGCTAAGAGGACGCCGAACACTGAAGCTTTCTTT. Translated: CSAKRTPNTEAFF. The chain carries TRBV20-1 and TRBJ1-1, with D hard to call. The CDR3 extends over 13 amino acids. Trimming left V 4 bases short and J 1 base short, with 10 bases between. Per the germline V gene, CDR1 is DFQATT and CDR2 is SNEGSKA (reference sequence).